One and the same sample provided the 20 T cell receptor beta chains below, sequenced in a study of cytomegalovirus exposure and HLA in healthy donors. The PCR ran on 60 Vbeta and 13 Jbeta primers. Sequencing used immunoSEQ multiplex PCR; TCRdb keeps in-frame clones, though not all of them. The sample holds approximately 110,000 clones, roughly 81% seen once. What was sequenced was PBMCs. These receptors originate from a woman aged 25 to 39 in good health and CMV-seronegative.

J is TRBJ2-3 and V is TRBV20-1, with D unclear. Germline-derived CDR1 and CDR2 are DFQATT and SNEGSKA (reference sequence). V was trimmed by 0 bases and J by 14 bases, leaving 12 bases between them. The length of the CDR3 is 11 residues. CDR3 coding DNA: TGCAGTGCTAGAGATTCTAAGGAGACGTATTTT. It codes for CSARDSKETYF.

The CDR3 sequence: CASSISARGSSYEQYF. The DNA for the CDR3 is TGTGCCAGTAGTATATCGGCCAGGGGGTCCTCCTACGAGCAGTACTTC. The chain uses TRBV19 and TRBJ2-7, with 7 bases matching TRBD1. Germline lookup yields CDR1 LNHDA and CDR2 SQIVND (reference sequence). V gave up 2 bases and J gave up 0 bases; unmatched junction bases: 7. The CDR3 loop spans 16 amino acids. The whole variable domain, filled in from reference TRBV19 and TRBJ2-7, reads DGGITQSPKYLFRKEGQNVTLSCEQNLNHDAMYWYRQDPGQGLRLIYYSQIVNDFQKGDIAEGYSVSREKKESFPLTVTSAQKNPTAFYLCASSISARGSSYEQYFGPGTRLTVT.

This sequence joins TRBV25-1 and TRBJ2-5; tentative D call: TRBD1 (6 bases). The J call may be faulty, since TRBJ2-7 better matches the DNA end. CDR3 length: 16 amino acids. The germline V gene has CDR1 MGHDK and CDR2 SYGVNS. The CDR3 protein is CASSEEGRGNTYEQYF. The CDR3 coding sequence is TGTGCCAGCAGTGAAGAGGGCAGGGGCAATACCTACGAGCAGTACTTC.

In this sample, this clone turned up a few times. The CDR3 here is CASTERGISTDTQYF. For the CDR3, the DNA is TGTGCCAGCACCGAGAGGGGGATTAGCACAGATACGCAGTATTTT. The gene calls are TRBV2 and TRBJ2-3; D perhaps matches TRBD1 (6 bases). CDR1 and CDR2 (germline): SNHLY, FYNNEI. V lost 7 bases and J 0 bases, leaving 14 bases between the germline ends. The CDR3 is 15 residues long.

The rearrangement joins TRBV25-1 to TRBJ2-3; 8 nucleotides match TRBD2. The CDR3 covers 13 residues. The V segment lost 6 bases and the J segment 1 base; nucleotides outside the gene matches: 0. The germline V gene encodes CDR1 MGHDK and CDR2 SYGVNS. CDR3 protein: CASRAGGTDTQYF. The CDR3 region has the DNA TGTGCCAGCAGAGCGGGGGGCACAGATACGCAGTATTTT.

The rearrangement links TRBV6-1 to TRBJ1-2; TRBD1 matches at 9 bases. Trimming took 5 bases from V and 7 from J; bases not matched to a gene: 8. Germline CDR1 is MNHNS and CDR2 is SASEGT. The CDR3 has 14 residues. The CDR3 sequence: CASSSRDRVSGYTF. The CDR3 DNA follows: TGTGCCAGCAGTTCCCGGGACAGGGTCTCTGGCTACACCTTC.

V is TRBV6-1 and J is TRBJ2-5, with D perhaps matching TRBD1 (6 bases). The CDR3 loop spans 13 amino acids. Germline assignment: CDR1 MNHNS and CDR2 SASEGT. V dropped 7 bases and J dropped 0 bases, with 9 bases sitting between them. The CDR3 region has the DNA TGTGCCAGCAACCAGGGGTACCAAGAGACCCAGTACTTC. Its translation is CASNQGYQETQYF.

The CDR3 spells CASSLRGGTNTGELFF. CDR3 bases: TGTGCCAGCAGCCTCCGGGGGGGTACGAACACCGGGGAGCTGTTTTTT. The V call is TRBV2, the J call TRBJ2-2, with 8 bases that match TRBD2. CDR1 is SNHLY and CDR2 is FYNNEI in the germline V gene. The J segment lost 0 bases and the V segment lost 6 bases, leaving 6 bases of the junction unmatched. The CDR3 runs 16 residues.

The V gene is TRBV15, the J gene TRBJ1-1; 7 bases match TRBD1. The junction had 2 bases not matched to a gene; V was cut back by 0 bases and J by 1 base. The CDR3 runs 15 residues. Germline loops: CDR1 LNHNV, CDR2 YYDKDF (reference sequence). As DNA, the CDR3 is TGTGCCACCAGCAGAGAAGGGACAGCGAACACTGAAGCTTTCTTT. Encoded protein: CATSREGTANTEAFF.

In regard to this clone: One junction end disagrees with the germline gene, perhaps due to a read error. The V call is TRBV4-2, the J call TRBJ1-2; D not certain. The CDR3 has 11 residues. Germline loops: CDR1 LGHNA, CDR2 YNFKEQ. The CDR3 DNA reads TGTGCCAGCAGCTATCCCGCGGACTGGTACTTC. The encoded protein is CASSYPADWYF.

V and J are TRBV7-2 and TRBJ2-7; TRBD2 is a possible D gene (5 bases). The J call is uncertain, as TRBJ2-1 better fits the DNA end. The CDR3 spans 13 residues. The V gene's germline CDR1 is SGHTA and CDR2 FQGNSA. CDR3 nucleotides: TGTGCCAGCAGCATATCCGGGATTAATGAGCAGTTCTTC. Its translation: CASSISGINEQFF.

This sequence joins TRBV18 and TRBJ1-4; D is uncertain. Germline V gene lookup returns CDR1 KGHSH and CDR2 LQKENI. The V end was cut by 2 bases, the J end by 1 base, with 8 bases between. The CDR3 loop spans 15 amino acids. The CDR3, as DNA: TGTGCCAGCTCACCAGTAGGAGGAACTAATGAAAAACTGTTTTTT. Its protein product is CASSPVGGTNEKLFF.

The J gene is TRBJ2-3, the V gene TRBV4-1; 12 bases are shared with TRBD2. The V gene's germline CDR1 is MGHRA and CDR2 YSYEKL. This CDR3 has 18 residues. V shed 0 bases and J 4 bases; nucleotides not matched to a gene: 8. The CDR3 DNA reads as TGCGCCAGCAGCCAAGACCCCCGGACTAGCGGGGTACCAGATACGCAGTATTTT. Translated, it gives CASSQDPRTSGVPDTQYF.

This sequence joins TRBV19 and TRBJ1-2; 9 nucleotides line up with TRBD1. V trimming: 2 bases; J trimming: 5 bases; junction bases outside the gene matches: 9. CDR1 LNHDA and CDR2 SQIVND come from the germline V gene (reference sequence). This CDR3 is 16 amino acids long. The CDR3 DNA sequence: TGTGCCAGTAGTATATGGACAGGGGATAGGAAGTATGGCTACACCTTC. The encoded protein is CASSIWTGDRKYGYTF.

This clone appeared once. The genes are TRBV6-6 and TRBJ2-7; the D gene is possibly TRBD2 (5 bases). CDR3 size: 12 residues. CDR1 is MNHNY, CDR2 SVGAGI, per germline (reference sequence). The germline V and J ends were trimmed by 5 bases and 2 bases, with 7 bases remaining between them. In nucleotides, the CDR3 is TGTGCCAGCAGTCCCGGGACCTACGAGCAGTACTTC. It is translated as CASSPGTYEQYF.

V usage is TRBV29-1 and J usage is TRBJ1-2; TRBD1 agrees at 10 bases. V shed 7 bases and J 4 bases; nucleotides not matched to a gene: 9. The CDR3 is made up of 14 amino acids. CDR1 and CDR2 from the germline V gene are SQVTM and ANQGSEA. CDR3 in DNA: TGCAGCGCCGCCGGGACAGGGGCAGGCTATGGCTACACCTTC. Protein product: CSAAGTGAGYGYTF.

This chain uses TRBV6-5 with TRBJ2-7, with TRBD1 matching over 7 bases. There are 15 residues in the CDR3. Looked up from germline, CDR1 is MNHEY and CDR2 is SVGAGI. After removal of 6 bases from V and 2 bases from J, the junction contained 10 bases not matched to a gene. The CDR3 bases are TGTGCCAGCAGCCCCCCCGGGACAGCCGCCTACGAGCAGTACTTC. The encoded protein is CASSPPGTAAYEQYF.

The rearrangement joins TRBV7-9 to TRBJ2-5; 7 nucleotides align to TRBD1. CDR1 is SEHNR, CDR2 FQNEAQ, per germline (reference sequence). V lost 5 bases, J lost 5 bases, and 8 bases stayed unmatched. The CDR3 has 14 residues. The CDR3 nucleotides read TGTGCCAGCAGCCCACAGACAGGGAAGGAGACCCAGTACTTC. Its translation: CASSPQTGKETQYF.

The chain links TRBV4-1 to TRBJ1-1, with 9 bases aligning to TRBD1. Trimming cost V 5 bases and J 3 bases; bases outside gene matches: 4. The germline CDR1 and CDR2 sequences are MGHRA and YSYEKL. This CDR3 comprises 14 residues. CDR3: CASSLQGADTEAFF. The CDR3 DNA sequence: TGCGCCAGCAGCTTACAGGGGGCGGACACTGAAGCTTTCTTT.

V is TRBV4-3 and J is TRBJ1-4; TRBD1 matches 12 bases. V lost 0 bases and J lost 6; bases outside the gene matches: 5. CDR3 length equals 17 residues. Germline loops: CDR1 LGHNA, CDR2 YSLEER. The DNA for the CDR3 is TGCGCCAGCAGCCAAGAGGGACAGGGGGCTCGATATGAAAAACTGTTTTTT. Residues: CASSQEGQGARYEKLFF.